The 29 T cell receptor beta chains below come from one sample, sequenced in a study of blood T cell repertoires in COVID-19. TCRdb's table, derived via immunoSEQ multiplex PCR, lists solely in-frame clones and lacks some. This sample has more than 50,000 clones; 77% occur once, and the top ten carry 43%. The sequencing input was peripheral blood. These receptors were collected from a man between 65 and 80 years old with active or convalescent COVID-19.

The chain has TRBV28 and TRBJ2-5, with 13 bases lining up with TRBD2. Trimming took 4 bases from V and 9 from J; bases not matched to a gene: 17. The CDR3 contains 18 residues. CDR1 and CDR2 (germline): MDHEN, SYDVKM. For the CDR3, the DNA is TGTGCCAGCAGTTCACCAGCAAAAACCGGGACTAGCGGGGTAGCCCAGTACTTC. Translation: CASSSPAKTGTSGVAQYF.

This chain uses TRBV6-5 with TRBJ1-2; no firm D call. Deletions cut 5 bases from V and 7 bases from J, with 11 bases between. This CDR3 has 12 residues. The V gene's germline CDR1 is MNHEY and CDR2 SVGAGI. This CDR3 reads CASSRDLLGYTF. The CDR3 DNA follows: TGTGCCAGCAGTCGGGATCTTCTTGGCTACACCTTC.

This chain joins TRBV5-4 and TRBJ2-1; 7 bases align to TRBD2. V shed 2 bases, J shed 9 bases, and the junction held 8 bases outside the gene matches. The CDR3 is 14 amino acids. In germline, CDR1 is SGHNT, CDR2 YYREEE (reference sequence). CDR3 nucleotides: TGTGCCAGCAGCTTATCCAGCGGGGTGGGTGAGCAGTTCTTC. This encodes CASSLSSGVGEQFF. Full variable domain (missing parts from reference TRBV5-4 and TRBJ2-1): ETGVTQSPTHLIKTRGQQVTLRCSSQSGHNTVSWYQQALGQGPQFIFQYYREEENGRGNFPPRFSGLQFPNYSSELNVNALELDDSALYLCASSLSSGVGEQFFGPGTRLTVL.

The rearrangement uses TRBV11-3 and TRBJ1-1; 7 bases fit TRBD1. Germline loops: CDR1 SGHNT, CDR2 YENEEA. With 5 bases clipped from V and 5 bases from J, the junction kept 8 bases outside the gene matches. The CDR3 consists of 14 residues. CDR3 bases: TGTGCCAGCAGCACCCGACAGGGTCGGACTGAAGCTTTCTTT. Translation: CASSTRQGRTEAFF.

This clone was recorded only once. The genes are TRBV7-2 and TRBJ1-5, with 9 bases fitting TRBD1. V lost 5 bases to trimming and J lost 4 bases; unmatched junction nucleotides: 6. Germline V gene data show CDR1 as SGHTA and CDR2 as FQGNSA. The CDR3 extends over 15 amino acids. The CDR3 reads CASSQIQGANQPQHF. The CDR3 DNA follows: TGTGCCAGCAGCCAGATACAGGGGGCAAATCAGCCCCAGCATTTT.

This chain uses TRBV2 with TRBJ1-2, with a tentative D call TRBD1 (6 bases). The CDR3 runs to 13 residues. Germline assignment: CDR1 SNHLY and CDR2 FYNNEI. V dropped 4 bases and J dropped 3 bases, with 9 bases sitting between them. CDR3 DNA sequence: TGTGCCAGCAGTGGACAGGTAGACTATGGCTACACCTTC. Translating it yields CASSGQVDYGYTF. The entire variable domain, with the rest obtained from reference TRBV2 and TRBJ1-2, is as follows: EPEVTQTPSHQVTQMGQEVILRCVPISNHLYFYWYRQILGQKVEFLVSFYNNEISEKSEIFDDQFSVERPDGSNFTLKIRSTKLEDSAMYFCASSGQVDYGYTFGSGTRLTVV.

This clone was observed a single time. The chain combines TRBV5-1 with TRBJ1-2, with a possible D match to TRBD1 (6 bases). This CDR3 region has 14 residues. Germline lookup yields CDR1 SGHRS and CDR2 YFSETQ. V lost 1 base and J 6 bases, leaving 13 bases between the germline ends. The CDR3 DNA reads TGCGCCAGCAGCTTGCTTCAGGGGTCCGATGGCTACACCTTC. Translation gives CASSLLQGSDGYTF.

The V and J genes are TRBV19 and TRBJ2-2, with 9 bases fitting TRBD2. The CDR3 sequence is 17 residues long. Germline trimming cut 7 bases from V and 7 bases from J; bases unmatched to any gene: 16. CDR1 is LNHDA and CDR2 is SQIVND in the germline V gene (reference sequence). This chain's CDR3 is CASIPGGGRAVNGELFF. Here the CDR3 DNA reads TGTGCCAGTATTCCGGGGGGCGGGAGGGCCGTCAACGGGGAGCTGTTTTTT.

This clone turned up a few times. The CDR3 DNA reads TGTGCCAGTAGTATCGGAACTCGCGGGACCGTTTCTGGAAACACCATATATTTT. This sequence encodes CASSIGTRGTVSGNTIYF. This chain uses TRBV19 with TRBJ1-3; D possibly corresponds to TRBD1 (5 bases). V lost 3 bases, J lost 1 base, and 19 bases lay in between. The germline gives CDR1 LNHDA, CDR2 SQIVND (reference sequence). The CDR3 length is 18 residues.

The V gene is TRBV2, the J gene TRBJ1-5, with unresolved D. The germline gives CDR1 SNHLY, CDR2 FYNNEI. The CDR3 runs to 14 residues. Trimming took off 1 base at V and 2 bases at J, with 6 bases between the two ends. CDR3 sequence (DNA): TGTGCCAGCAGTGAAGTACCGGGCAATCAGCCCCAGCATTTT. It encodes CASSEVPGNQPQHF.

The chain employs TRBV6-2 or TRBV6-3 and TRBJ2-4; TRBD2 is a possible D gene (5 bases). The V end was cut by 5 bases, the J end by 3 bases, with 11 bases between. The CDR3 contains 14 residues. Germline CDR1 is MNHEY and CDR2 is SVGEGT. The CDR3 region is CASSTPRGKNIQYF. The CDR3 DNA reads TGTGCCAGCAGTACCCCCCGGGGCAAAAACATTCAGTACTTC.

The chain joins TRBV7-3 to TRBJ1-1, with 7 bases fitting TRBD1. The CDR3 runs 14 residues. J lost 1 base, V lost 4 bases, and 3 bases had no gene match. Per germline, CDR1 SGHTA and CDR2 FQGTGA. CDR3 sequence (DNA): TGTGCCAGCAGCTCCGGACAGGCGAACACTGAAGCTTTCTTT. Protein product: CASSSGQANTEAFF.

The CDR3 nucleotides are TGCGCCAGCAGCTTTGGTCCGGGCAATCAGCCCCAGCATTTT. Protein: CASSFGPGNQPQHF. The chain links TRBV5-1 to TRBJ1-5, with D unclear. The V end was cut by 2 bases, the J end by 2 bases, with 8 bases between. This CDR3 spans 14 amino acids. The germline V gene encodes CDR1 SGHRS and CDR2 YFSETQ.

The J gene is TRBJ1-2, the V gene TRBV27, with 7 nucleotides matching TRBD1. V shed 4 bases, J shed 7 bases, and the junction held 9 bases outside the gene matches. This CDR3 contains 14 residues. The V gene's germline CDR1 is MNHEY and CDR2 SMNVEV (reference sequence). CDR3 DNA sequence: TGTGCCAGCAGTTCTCAGGGGGATTGGGGTGGCTACACCTTC. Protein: CASSSQGDWGGYTF.

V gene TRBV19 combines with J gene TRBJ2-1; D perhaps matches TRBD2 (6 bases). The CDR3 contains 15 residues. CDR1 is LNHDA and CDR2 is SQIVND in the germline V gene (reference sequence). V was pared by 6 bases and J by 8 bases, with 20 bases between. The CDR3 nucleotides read TGTGCCAGTAGGAGCTCAGGAAGGAGGGTAGATGAGCAGTTCTTC. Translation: CASRSSGRRVDEQFF.

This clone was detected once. In DNA, the CDR3 is TGCAGTGCTAGTCTGGGACTTCCCTCCTCTGGGGCCAACGTCCTGACTTTC. Translated: CSASLGLPSSGANVLTF. The chain links TRBV20-1 to TRBJ2-6, with a possible D match to TRBD2 (6 bases). The V and J ends lost 3 bases and 0 bases respectively, with 15 bases between them. Germline V gene data show CDR1 as DFQATT and CDR2 as SNEGSKA (reference sequence). The CDR3 extends over 17 amino acids.

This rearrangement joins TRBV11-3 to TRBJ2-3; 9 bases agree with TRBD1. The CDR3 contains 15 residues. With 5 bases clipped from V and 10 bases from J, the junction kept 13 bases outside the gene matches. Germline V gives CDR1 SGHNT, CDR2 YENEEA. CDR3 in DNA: TGTGCCAGCAGCCCTTCCAACAGGGGGCTCCATGCGCAGTATTTT. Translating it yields CASSPSNRGLHAQYF.

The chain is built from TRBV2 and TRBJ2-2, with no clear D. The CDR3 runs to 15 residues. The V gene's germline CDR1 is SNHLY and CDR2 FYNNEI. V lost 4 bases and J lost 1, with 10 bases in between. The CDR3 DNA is TGTGCCAGCAGTGTCGGTACGGTGAACACCGGGGAGCTGTTTTTT. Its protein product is CASSVGTVNTGELFF.

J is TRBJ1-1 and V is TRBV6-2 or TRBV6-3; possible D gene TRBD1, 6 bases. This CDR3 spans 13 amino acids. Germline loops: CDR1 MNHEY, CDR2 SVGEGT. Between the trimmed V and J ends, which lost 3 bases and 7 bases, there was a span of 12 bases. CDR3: CASSYGQTNEAFF. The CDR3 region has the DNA TGTGCCAGCAGTTATGGACAGACCAATGAAGCTTTCTTT.

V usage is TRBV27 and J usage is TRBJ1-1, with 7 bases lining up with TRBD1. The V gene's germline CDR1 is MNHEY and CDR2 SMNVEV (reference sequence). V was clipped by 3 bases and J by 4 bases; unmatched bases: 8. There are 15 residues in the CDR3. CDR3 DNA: TGTGCCAGCAGTTTCAGAATTGACAGGGCCACTGAAGCTTTCTTT. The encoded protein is CASSFRIDRATEAFF.

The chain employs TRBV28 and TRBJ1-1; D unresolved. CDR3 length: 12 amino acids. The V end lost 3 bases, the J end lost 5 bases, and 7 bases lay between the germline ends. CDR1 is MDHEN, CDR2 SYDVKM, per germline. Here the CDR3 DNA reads TGTGCCAGCAGTTTCTCCTATACTGAAGCTTTCTTT. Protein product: CASSFSYTEAFF.

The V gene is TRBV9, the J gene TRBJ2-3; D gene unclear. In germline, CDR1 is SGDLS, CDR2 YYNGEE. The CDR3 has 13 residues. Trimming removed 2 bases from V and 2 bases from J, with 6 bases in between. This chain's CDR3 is CASSVSFTDTQYF. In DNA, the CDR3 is TGTGCCAGCAGCGTGTCCTTCACAGATACGCAGTATTTT.

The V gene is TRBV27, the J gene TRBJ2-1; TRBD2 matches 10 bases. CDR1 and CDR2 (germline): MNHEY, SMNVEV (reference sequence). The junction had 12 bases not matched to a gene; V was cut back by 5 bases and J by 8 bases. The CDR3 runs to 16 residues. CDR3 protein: CASSPSAGGPVHEQFF. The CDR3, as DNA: TGTGCCAGCAGTCCCTCAGCGGGGGGGCCGGTCCATGAGCAGTTCTTC.

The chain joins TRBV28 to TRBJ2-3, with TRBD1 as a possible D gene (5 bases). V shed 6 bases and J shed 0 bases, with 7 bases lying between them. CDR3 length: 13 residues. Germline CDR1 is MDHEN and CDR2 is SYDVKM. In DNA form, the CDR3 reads TGTGCCAGCAGGCGACAGAGCACAGATACGCAGTATTTT. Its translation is CASRRQSTDTQYF.

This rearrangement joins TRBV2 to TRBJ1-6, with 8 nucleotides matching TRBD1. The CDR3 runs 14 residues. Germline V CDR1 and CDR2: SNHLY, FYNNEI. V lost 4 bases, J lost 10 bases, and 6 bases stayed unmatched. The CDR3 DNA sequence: TGTGCCAGCAGTGTTCAGGGGGCTGGCTCACCCCTCCACTTT. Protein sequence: CASSVQGAGSPLHF.

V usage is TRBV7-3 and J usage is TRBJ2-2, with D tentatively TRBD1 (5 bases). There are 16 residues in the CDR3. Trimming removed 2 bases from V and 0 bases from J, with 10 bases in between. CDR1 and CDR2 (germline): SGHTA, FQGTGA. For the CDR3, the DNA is TGTGCCAGCAGCTTAGGTAGACAGACGAACACCGGGGAGCTGTTTTTT. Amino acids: CASSLGRQTNTGELFF.

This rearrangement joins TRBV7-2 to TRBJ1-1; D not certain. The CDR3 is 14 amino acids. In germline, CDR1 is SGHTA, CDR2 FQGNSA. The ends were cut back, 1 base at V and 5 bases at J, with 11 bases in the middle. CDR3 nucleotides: TGTGCCAGCAGCTTAGAATCCAGGTTGACTGAAGCTTTCTTT. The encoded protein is CASSLESRLTEAFF.

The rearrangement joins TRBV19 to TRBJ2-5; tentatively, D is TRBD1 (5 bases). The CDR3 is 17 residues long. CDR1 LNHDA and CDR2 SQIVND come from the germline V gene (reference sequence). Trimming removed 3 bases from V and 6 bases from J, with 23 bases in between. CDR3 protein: CASSMLLGPGIGQTQYF. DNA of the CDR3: TGTGCCAGTAGTATGTTGCTTGGGCCAGGGATTGGACAGACCCAGTACTTC.

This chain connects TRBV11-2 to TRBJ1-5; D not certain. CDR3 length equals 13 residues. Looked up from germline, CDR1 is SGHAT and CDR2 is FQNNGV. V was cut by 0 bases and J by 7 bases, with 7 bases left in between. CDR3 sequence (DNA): TGTGCCAGCAGCTTAGATCCAGGACAGCCCCAGCATTTT. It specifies CASSLDPGQPQHF. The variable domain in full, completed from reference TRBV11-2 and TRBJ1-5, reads EAGVAQSPRYKIIEKRQSVAFWCNPISGHATLYWYQQILGQGPKLLIQFQNNGVVDDSQLPKDRFSAERLKGVDSTLKIQPAKLEDSAVYLCASSLDPGQPQHFGDGTRLSIL.